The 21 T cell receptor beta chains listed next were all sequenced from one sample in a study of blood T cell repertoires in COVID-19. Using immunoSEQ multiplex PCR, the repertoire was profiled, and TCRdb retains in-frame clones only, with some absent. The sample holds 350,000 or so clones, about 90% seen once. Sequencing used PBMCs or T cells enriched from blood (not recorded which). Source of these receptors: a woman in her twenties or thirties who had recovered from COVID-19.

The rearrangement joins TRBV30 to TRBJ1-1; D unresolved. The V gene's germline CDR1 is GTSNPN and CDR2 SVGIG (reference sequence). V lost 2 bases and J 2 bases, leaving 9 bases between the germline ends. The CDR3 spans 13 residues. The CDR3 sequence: CAWSKNRNTEAFF. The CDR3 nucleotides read TGTGCCTGGAGTAAAAACAGAAACACTGAAGCTTTCTTT.

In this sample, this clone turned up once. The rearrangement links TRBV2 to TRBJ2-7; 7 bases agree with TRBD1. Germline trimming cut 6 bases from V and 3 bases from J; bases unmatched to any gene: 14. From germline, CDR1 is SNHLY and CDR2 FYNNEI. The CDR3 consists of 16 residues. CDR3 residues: CASRTGTVARDYEQYF. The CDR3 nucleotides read TGTGCCAGCAGAACCGGGACAGTGGCAAGGGACTACGAGCAGTACTTC.

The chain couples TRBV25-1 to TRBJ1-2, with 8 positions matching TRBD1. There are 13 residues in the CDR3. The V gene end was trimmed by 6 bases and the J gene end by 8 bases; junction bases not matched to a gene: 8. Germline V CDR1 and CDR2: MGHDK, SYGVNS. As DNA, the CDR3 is TGTGCCAGCAGGAAACAGGGGGTAGAGGGCTACACCTTC. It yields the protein CASRKQGVEGYTF.

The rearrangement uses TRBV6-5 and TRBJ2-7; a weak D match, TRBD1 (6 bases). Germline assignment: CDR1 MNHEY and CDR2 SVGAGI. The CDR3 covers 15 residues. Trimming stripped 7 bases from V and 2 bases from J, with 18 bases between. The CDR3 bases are TGTGCCAGCACCCACCCAGGGGATCGCACCTACGAGCAGTACTTC. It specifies CASTHPGDRTYEQYF.

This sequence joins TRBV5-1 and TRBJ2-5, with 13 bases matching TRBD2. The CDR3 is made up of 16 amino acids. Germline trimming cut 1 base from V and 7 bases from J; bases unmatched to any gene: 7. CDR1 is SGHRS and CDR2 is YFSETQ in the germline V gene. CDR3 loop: CASSLPPRLAGGTQYF. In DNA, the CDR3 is TGCGCCAGCAGCTTGCCTCCCCGACTAGCGGGGGGGACCCAGTACTTC.

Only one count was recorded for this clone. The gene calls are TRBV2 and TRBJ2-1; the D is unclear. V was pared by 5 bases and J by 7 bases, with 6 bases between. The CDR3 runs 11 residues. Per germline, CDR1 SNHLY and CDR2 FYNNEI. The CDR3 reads CASSLRNEQFF. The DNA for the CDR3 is TGTGCCAGCAGTCTGCGGAATGAGCAGTTCTTC.

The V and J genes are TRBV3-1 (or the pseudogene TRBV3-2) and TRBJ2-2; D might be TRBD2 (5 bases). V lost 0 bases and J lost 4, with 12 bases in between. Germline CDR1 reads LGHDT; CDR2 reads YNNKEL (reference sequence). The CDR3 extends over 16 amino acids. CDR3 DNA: TGTGCCAGCAGCCAAGATAGCAGCGGCGGCACCGGGGAGCTGTTTTTT. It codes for CASSQDSSGGTGELFF.

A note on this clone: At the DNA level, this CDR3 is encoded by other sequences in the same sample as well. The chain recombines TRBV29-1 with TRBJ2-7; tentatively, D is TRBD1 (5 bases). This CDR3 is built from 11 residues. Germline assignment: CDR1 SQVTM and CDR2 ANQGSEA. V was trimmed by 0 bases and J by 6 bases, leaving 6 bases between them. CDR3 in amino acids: CSVEEGREQYF. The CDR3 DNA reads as TGCAGCGTTGAAGAGGGGCGCGAGCAGTACTTC.

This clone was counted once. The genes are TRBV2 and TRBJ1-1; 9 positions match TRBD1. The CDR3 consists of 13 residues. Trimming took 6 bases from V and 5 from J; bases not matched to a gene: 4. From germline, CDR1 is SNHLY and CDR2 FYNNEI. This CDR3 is CASSRTGETEAFF. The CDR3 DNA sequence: TGTGCCAGCAGCAGGACAGGGGAAACTGAAGCTTTCTTT.

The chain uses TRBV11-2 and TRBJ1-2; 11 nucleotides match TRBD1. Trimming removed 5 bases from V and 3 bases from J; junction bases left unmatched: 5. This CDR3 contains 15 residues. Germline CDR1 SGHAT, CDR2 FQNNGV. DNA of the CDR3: TGTGCCAGCAGCGCCCTGGGACAGGGGGACTATGGCTACACCTTC. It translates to CASSALGQGDYGYTF.

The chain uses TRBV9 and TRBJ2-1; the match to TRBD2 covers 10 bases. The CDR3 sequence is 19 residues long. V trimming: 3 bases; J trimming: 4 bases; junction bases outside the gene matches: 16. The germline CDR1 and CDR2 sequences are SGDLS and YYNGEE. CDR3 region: CASSGARTSGHTQYNEQFF. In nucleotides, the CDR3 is TGTGCCAGCAGCGGAGCCAGGACTAGCGGACACACCCAATACAATGAGCAGTTCTTC.

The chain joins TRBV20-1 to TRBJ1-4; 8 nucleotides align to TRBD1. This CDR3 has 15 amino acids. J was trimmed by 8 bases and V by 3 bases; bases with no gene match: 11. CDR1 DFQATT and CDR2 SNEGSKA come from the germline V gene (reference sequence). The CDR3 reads CSASGADREREKLFF. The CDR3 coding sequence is TGCAGTGCTAGTGGCGCGGACAGGGAGAGGGAAAAACTGTTTTTT.

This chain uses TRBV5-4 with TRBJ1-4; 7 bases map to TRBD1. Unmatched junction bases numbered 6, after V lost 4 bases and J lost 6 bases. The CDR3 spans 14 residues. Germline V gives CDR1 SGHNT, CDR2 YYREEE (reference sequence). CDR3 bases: TGTGCCAGCAGCACCCGACAGGGTGATGAAAAACTGTTTTTT. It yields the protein CASSTRQGDEKLFF.

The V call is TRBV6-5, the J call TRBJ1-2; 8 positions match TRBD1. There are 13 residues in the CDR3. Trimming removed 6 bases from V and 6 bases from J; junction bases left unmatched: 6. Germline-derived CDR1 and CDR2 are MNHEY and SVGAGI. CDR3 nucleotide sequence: TGTGCCAGCAGAACAGACAGGGGCGATGGCTACACCTTC. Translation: CASRTDRGDGYTF.

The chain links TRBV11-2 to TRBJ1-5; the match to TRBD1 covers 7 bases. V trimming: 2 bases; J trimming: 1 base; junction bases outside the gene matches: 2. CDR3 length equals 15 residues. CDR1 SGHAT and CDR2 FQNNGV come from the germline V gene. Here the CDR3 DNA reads TGTGCCAGCAGCTTATCAGGGGGGAGCAATCAGCCCCAGCATTTT. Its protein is CASSLSGGSNQPQHF.

CDR3 in DNA: TGTGCCAGCAGTTTATCGGGTGGCCCCAACTATGGCTACACCTTC. This sequence encodes CASSLSGGPNYGYTF. The V and J genes are TRBV28 and TRBJ1-2; D gene ambiguous. The ends were cut back, 1 base at V and 2 bases at J, with 11 bases in the middle. The CDR3 runs to 15 residues. Germline V gene sequence: CDR1 MDHEN, CDR2 SYDVKM.

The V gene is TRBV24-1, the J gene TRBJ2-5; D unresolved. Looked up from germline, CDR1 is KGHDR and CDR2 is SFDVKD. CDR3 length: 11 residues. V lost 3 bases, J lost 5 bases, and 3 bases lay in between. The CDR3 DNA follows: TGTGCCACCAGTGATCGGGAGACCCAGTACTTC. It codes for CATSDRETQYF.

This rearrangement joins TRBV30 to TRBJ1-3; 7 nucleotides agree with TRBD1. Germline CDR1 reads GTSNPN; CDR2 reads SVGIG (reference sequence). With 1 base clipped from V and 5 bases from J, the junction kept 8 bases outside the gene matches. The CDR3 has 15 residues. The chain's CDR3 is CAWSGRGRGRNTIYF. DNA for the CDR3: TGTGCCTGGAGTGGTAGGGGCAGGGGGAGAAACACCATATATTTT.

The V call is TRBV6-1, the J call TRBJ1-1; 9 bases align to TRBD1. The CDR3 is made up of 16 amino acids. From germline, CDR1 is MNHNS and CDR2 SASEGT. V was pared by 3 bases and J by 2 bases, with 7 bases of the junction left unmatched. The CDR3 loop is CASSEGQGFGNTEAFF. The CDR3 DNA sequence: TGTGCCAGCAGTGAGGGACAGGGATTCGGAAACACTGAAGCTTTCTTT.

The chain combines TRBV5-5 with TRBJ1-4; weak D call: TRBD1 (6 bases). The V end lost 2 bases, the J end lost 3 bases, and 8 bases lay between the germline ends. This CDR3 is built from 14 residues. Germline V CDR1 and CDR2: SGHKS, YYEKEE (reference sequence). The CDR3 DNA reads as TGTGCCAGCAGCTTTAACAGGGCTAATGAAAAACTGTTTTTT. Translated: CASSFNRANEKLFF.

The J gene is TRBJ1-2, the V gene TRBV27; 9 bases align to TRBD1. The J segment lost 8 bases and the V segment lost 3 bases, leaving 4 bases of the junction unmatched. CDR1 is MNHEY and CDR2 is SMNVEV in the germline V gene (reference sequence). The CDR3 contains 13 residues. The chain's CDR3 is CASSLGQGGGYTF. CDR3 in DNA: TGTGCCAGCAGTTTGGGACAGGGTGGCGGCTACACCTTC.